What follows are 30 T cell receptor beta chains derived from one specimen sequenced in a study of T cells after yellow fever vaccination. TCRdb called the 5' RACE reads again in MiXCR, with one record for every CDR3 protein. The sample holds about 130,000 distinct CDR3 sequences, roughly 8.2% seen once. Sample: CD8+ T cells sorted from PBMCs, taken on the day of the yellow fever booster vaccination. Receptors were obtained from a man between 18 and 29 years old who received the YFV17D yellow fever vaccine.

The CDR3 nucleotides read TGTGCCAGCAGCATCCGGGACAGGGTTGGAAAACTGTTTTTT. It encodes CASSIRDRVGKLFF. The rearrangement links TRBV13 to TRBJ1-4; 9 bases map to TRBD1. Unmatched junction bases numbered 8, after V lost 5 bases and J lost 10 bases. The germline CDR1 and CDR2 sequences are PRHDT and FYEKMQ (reference sequence). There are 14 residues in the CDR3. Using reference TRBV13 and TRBJ1-4 for the parts outside the CDR3, the full variable domain is AAGVIQSPRHLIKEKRETATLKCYPIPRHDTVYWYQQGPGQDPQFLISFYEKMQSDKGSIPDRFSAQQFSDYHSELNMSSLELGDSALYFCASSIRDRVGKLFFGSGTQLSVL.

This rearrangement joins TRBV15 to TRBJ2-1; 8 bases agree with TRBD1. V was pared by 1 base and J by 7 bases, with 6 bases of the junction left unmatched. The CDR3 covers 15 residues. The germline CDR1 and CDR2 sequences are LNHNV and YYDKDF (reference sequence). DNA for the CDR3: TGTGCCACCAGCAGAGGGACAGGGAGTAGAAATGAGCAGTTCTTC. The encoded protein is CATSRGTGSRNEQFF. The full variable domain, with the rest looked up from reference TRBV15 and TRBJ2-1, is DAMVIQNPRYQVTQFGKPVTLSCSQTLNHNVMYWYQQKSSQAPKLLFHYYDKDFNNEADTPDNFQSRRPNTSFCFLDIRSPGLGDTAMYLCATSRGTGSRNEQFFGPGTRLTVL.

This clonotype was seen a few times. CDR3 protein: CSARPSDPGMQGYTF. DNA of the CDR3: TGCAGTGCTAGACCGTCGGACCCAGGGATGCAGGGCTACACCTTC. The genes are TRBV20-1 and TRBJ1-2, with D possibly being TRBD1 (5 bases). The CDR3 has 15 residues. Germline lookup yields CDR1 DFQATT and CDR2 SNEGSKA (reference sequence). Trimming left V 2 bases short and J 8 bases short, with 21 bases between.

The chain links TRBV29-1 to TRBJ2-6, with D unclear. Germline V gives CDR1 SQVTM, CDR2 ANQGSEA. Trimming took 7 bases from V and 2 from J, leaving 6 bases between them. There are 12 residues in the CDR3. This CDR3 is CSAKTGANVLTF. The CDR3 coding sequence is TGCAGCGCCAAGACTGGGGCCAACGTCCTGACTTTC. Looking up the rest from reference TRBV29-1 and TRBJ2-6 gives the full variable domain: SAVISQKPSRDICQRGTSLTIQCQVDSQVTMMFWYRQQPGQSLTLIATANQGSEATYESGFVIDKFPISRPNLTFSTLTVSNMSPEDSSIYLCSAKTGANVLTFGAGSRLTVL.

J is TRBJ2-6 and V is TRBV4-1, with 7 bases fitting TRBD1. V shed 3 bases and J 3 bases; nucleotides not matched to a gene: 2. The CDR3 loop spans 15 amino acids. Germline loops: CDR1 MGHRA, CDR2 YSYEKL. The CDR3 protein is CASSQTGFGANVLTF. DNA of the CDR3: TGCGCCAGCAGCCAGACAGGGTTTGGGGCCAACGTCCTGACTTTC.

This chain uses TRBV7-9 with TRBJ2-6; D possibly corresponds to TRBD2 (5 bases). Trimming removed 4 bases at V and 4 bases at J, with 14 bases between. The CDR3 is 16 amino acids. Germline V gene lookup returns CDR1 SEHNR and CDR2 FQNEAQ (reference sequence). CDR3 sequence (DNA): TGTGCCAGCAGCTCCGCCCGGGGATCCGGGGCCAACGTCCTGACTTTC. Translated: CASSSARGSGANVLTF. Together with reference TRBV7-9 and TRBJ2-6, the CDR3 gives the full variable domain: DTGVSQNPRHKITKRGQNVTFRCDPISEHNRLYWYRQTLGQGPEFLTYFQNEAQLEKSRLLSDRFSAERPKGSFSTLEIQRTEQGDSAMYLCASSSARGSGANVLTFGAGSRLTVL.

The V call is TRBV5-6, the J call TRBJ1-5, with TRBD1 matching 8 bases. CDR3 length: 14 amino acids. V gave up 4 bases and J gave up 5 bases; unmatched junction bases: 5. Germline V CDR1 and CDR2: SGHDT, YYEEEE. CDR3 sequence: CASSHGQGYQPQHF. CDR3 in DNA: TGTGCCAGCAGCCACGGACAGGGATATCAGCCCCAGCATTTT.

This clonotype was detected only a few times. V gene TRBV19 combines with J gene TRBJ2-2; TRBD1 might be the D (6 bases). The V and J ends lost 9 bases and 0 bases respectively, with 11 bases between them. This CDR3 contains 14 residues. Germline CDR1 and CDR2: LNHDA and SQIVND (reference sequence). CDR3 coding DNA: TGTGCCAGAAGGACAGTCGCGAACACCGGGGAGCTGTTTTTT. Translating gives CARRTVANTGELFF.

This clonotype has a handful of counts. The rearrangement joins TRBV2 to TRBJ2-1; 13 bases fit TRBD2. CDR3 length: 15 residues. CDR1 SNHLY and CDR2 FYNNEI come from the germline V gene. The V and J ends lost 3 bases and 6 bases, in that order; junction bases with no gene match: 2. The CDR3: CASSEGLAGFNEQFF. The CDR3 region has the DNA TGTGCCAGCAGTGAGGGACTAGCGGGGTTCAATGAGCAGTTCTTC. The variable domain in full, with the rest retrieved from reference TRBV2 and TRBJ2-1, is EPEVTQTPSHQVTQMGQEVILRCVPISNHLYFYWYRQILGQKVEFLVSFYNNEISEKSEIFDDQFSVERPDGSNFTLKIRSTKLEDSAMYFCASSEGLAGFNEQFFGPGTRLTVL.

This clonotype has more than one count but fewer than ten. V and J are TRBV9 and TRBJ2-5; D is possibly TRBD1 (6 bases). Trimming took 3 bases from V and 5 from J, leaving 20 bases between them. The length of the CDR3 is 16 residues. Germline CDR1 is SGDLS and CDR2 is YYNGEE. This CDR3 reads CASSGEQGQLGETQYF. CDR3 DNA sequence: TGTGCCAGCAGCGGGGAGCAGGGGCAGCTCGGGGAGACCCAGTACTTC.

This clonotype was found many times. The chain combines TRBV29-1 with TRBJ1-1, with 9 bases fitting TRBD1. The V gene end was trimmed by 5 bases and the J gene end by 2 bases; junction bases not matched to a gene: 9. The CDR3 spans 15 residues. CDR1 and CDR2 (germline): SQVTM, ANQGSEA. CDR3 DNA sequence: TGCAGCGTTAATGGCTACAGGGGGCTTAACACTGAAGCTTTCTTT. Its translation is CSVNGYRGLNTEAFF.

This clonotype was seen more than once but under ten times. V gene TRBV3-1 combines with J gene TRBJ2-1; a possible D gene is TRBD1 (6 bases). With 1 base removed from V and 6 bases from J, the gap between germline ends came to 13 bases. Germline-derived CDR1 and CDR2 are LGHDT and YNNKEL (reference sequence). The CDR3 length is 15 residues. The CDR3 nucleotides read TGTGCCAGCAGCCAAGGGCAGGGGTGGGGCAATGAGCAGTTCTTC. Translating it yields CASSQGQGWGNEQFF.

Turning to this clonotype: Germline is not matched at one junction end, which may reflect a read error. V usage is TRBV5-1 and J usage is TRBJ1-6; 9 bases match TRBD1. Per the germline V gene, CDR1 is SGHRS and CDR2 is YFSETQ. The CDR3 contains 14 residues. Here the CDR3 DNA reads TGCGCCAGCAGGTTGGACAGGGGAGGTTCACCCCTCCACTTT. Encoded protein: CASRLDRGGSPLHF.

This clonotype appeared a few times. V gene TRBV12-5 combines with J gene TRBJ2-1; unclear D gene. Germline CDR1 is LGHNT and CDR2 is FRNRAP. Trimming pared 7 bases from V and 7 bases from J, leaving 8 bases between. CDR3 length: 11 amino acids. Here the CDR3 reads CASAEVNEQFF. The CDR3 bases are TGTGCTAGTGCTGAGGTGAATGAGCAGTTCTTC.

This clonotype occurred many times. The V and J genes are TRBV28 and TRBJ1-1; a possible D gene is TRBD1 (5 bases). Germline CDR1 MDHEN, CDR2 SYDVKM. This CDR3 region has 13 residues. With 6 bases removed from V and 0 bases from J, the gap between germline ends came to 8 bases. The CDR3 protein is CASSPDMNTEAFF. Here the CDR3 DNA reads TGTGCCAGCAGCCCGGACATGAACACTGAAGCTTTCTTT.

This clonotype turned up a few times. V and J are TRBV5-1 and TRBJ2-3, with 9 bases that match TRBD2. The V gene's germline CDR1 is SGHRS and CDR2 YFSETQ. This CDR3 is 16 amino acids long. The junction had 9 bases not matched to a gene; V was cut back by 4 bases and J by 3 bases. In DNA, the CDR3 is TGCGCCAGCAGCCAAAGACTCAGCGGGGGGACAGATACGCAGTATTTT. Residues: CASSQRLSGGTDTQYF.

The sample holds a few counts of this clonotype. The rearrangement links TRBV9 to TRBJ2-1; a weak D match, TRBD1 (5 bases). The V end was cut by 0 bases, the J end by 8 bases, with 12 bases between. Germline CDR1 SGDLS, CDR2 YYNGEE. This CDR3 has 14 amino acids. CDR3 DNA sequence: TGTGCCAGCAGCGTAGGGGGCAGGGTCTATGAGCAGTTCTTC. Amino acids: CASSVGGRVYEQFF.

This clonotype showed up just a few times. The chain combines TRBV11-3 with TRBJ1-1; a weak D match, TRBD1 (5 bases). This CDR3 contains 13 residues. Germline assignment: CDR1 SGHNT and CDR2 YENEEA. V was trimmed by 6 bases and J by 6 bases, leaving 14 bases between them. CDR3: CASRLKGYAEAFF. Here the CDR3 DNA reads TGTGCCAGCAGGTTAAAGGGGTACGCTGAAGCTTTCTTT.

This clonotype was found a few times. The CDR3 protein is CASSHPERETQYF. DNA of the CDR3: TGTGCCAGCAGCCATCCCGAACGCGAGACCCAGTACTTC. This chain connects TRBV7-9 to TRBJ2-5; D ambiguous. V lost 5 bases and J lost 5, with 12 bases in between. This CDR3 spans 13 amino acids. Germline V lookup: CDR1 SEHNR, CDR2 FQNEAQ (reference sequence).

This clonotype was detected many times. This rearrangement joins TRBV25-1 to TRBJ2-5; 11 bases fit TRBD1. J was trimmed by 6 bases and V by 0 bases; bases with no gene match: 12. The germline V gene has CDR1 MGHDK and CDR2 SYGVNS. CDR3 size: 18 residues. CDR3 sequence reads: CASSEYKGQGVRAQTQYF. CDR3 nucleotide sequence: TGTGCCAGCAGTGAATATAAGGGACAGGGGGTAAGGGCACAGACCCAGTACTTC.

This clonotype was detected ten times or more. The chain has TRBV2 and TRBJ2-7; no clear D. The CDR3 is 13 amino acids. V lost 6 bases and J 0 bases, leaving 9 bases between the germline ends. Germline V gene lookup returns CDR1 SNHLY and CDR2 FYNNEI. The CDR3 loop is CASSGHLSYEQYV. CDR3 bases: TGTGCCAGCAGCGGGCACCTCTCCTACGAGCAGTACGTC.

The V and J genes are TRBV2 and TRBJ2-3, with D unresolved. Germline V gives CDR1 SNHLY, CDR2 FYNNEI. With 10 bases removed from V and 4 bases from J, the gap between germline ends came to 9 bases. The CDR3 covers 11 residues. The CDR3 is CAKLRADTQYF. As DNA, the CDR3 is TGTGCCAAGTTGCGCGCAGATACGCAGTATTTT.

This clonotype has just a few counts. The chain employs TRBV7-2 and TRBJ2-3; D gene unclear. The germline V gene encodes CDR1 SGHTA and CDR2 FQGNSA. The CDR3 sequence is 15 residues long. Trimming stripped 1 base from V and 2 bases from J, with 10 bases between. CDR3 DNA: TGTGCCAGCAGCTTAGGGCAGACCTCCACAGATACGCAGTATTTT. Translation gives CASSLGQTSTDTQYF.

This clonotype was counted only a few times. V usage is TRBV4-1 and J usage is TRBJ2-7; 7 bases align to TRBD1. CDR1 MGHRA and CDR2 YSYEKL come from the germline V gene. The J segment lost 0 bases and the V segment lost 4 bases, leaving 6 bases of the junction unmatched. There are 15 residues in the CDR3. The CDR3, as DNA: TGCGCCAGCAGCCTACGGGACAGAAGCTCCTACGAGCAGTACTTC. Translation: CASSLRDRSSYEQYF.

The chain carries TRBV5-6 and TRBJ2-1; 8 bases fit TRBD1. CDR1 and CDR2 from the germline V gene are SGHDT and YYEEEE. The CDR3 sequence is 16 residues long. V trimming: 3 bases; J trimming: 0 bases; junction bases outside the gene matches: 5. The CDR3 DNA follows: TGTGCCAGCAGCTATACCGGGACAGGCTCCTACAATGAGCAGTTCTTC. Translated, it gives CASSYTGTGSYNEQFF.

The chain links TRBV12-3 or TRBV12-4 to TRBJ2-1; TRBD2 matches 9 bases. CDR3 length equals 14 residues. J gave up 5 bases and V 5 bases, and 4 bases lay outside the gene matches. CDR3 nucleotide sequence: TGTGCCAGCAGTCCGGGACTAGCAAACAATGAGCAGTTCTTC. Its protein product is CASSPGLANNEQFF.

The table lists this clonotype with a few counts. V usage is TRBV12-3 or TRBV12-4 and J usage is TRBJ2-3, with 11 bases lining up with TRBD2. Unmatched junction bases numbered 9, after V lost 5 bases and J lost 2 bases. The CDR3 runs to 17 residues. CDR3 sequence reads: CASSLLGLAGTTDTQYF. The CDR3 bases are TGTGCCAGCAGTCTACTCGGACTAGCGGGTACCACAGATACGCAGTATTTT.

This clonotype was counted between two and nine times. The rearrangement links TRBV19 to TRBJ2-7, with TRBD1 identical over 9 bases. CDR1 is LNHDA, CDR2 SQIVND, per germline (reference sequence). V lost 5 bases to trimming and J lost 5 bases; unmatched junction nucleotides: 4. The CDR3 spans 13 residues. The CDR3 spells CASSPGTGNEQYF. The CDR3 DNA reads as TGTGCCAGTAGTCCCGGGACAGGGAACGAGCAGTACTTC.

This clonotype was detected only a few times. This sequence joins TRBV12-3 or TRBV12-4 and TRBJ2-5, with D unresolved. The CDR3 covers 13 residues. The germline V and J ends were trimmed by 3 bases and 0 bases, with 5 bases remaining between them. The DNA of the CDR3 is TGTGCCAGCAGTTTCGAGGACCAAGAGACCCAGTACTTC. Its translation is CASSFEDQETQYF.

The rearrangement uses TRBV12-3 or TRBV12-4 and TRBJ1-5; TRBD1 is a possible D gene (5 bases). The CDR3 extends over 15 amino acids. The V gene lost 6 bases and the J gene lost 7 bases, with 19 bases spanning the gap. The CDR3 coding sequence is TGTGCCAGCAGCCCCGGGACGGCGGGCAGGCAGCCCCAGCATTTT. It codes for CASSPGTAGRQPQHF.